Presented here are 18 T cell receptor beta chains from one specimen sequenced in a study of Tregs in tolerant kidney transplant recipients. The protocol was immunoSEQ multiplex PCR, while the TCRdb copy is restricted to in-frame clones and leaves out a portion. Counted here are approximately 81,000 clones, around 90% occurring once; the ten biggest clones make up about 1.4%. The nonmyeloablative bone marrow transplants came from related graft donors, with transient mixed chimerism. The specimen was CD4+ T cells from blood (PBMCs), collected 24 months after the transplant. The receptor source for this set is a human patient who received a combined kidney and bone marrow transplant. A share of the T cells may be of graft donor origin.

CDR3: CASSSEGQGLDGYTF. The CDR3 region has the DNA TGCGCCAGCAGCTCAGAGGGACAGGGCTTAGATGGCTACACCTTC. The chain is built from TRBV5-1 and TRBJ1-2; TRBD1 matches at 9 bases. The CDR3 is 15 residues long. The junction had 9 bases not matched to a gene; V was cut back by 3 bases and J by 6 bases. Germline CDR1 and CDR2: SGHRS and YFSETQ.

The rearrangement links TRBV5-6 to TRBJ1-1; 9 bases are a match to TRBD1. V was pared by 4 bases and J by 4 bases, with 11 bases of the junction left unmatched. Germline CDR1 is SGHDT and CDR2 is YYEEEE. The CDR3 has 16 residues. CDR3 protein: CASSNRHRGLSTEAFF. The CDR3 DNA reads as TGTGCCAGCAGCAACAGACACAGGGGGCTGAGCACTGAAGCTTTCTTT.

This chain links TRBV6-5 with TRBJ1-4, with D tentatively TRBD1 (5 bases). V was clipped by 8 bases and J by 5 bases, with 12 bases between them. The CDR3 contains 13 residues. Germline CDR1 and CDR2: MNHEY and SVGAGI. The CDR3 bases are TGTGCCAGCGGTAGGGCAGGGAATGAAAAACTGTTTTTT. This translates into CASGRAGNEKLFF.

The CDR3 DNA sequence: TGTGCCAGCAGTTTACCCGTGTTCCGGTCCAATGAGCAGTTCTTC. It is translated as CASSLPVFRSNEQFF. The chain combines TRBV28 with TRBJ2-1; D is undetermined. The CDR3 loop spans 15 amino acids. With 2 bases removed from V and 6 bases from J, the gap between germline ends came to 14 bases. Germline-derived CDR1 and CDR2 are MDHEN and SYDVKM. Full variable domain (rest looked up from reference TRBV28 and TRBJ2-1): DVKVTQSSRYLVKRTGEKVFLECVQDMDHENMFWYRQDPGLGLRLIYFSYDVKMKEKGDIPEGYSVSREKKERFSLILESASTNQTSMYLCASSLPVFRSNEQFFGPGTRLTVL.

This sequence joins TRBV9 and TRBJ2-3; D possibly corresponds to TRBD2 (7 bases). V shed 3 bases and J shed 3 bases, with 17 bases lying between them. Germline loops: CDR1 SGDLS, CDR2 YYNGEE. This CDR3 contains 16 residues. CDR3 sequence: CASSGKAGHLTDTQYF. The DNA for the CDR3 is TGTGCCAGCAGCGGCAAAGCGGGACATCTAACAGATACGCAGTATTTT.

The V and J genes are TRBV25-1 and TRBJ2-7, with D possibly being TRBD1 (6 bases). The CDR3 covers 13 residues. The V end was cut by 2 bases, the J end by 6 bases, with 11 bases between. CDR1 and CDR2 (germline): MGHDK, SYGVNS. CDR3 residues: CASSEQGMSEQYF. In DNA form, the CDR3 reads TGTGCCAGCAGTGAACAGGGGATGAGCGAGCAGTACTTC.

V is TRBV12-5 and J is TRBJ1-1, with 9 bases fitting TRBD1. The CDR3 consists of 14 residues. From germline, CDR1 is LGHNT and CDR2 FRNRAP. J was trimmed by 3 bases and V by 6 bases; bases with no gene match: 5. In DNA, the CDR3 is TGTGCTAGTGGAACAGGGGGCGCGGACACTGAAGCTTTCTTT. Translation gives CASGTGGADTEAFF.

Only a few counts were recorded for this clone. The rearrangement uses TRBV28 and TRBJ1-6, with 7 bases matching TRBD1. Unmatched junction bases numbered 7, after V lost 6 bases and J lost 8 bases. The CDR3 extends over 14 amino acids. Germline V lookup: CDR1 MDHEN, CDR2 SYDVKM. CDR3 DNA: TGTGCCAGCAGCCTGGGACAGAAAGATTCACCCCTCCACTTT. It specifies CASSLGQKDSPLHF.

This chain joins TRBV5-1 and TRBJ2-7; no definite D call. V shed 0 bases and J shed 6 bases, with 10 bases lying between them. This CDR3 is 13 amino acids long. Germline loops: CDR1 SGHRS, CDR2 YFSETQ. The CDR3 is CASSLAVRLEQYF. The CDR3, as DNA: TGCGCCAGCAGCTTGGCCGTGAGGCTCGAGCAGTACTTC.

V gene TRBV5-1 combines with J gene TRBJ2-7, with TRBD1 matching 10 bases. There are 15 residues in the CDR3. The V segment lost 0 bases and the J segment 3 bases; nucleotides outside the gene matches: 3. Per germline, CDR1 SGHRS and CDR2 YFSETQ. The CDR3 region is CASSLGDRGNYEQYF. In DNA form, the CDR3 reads TGCGCCAGCAGCTTGGGGGACAGGGGAAACTACGAGCAGTACTTC.

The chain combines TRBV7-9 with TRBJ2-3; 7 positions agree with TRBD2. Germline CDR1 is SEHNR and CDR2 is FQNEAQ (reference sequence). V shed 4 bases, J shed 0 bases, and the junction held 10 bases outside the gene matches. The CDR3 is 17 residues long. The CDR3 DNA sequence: TGTGCCAGCAGCTCACCTAGCGGTAAGAGCAGCACAGATACGCAGTATTTT. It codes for CASSSPSGKSSTDTQYF.

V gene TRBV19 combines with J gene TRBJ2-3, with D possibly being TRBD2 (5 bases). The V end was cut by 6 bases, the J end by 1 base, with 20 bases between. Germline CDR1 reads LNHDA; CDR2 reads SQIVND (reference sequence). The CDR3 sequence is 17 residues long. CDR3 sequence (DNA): TGTGCCAGTAGACCCGGGCGTGAGGGCCGGGGCACAGATACGCAGTATTTT. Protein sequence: CASRPGREGRGTDTQYF.

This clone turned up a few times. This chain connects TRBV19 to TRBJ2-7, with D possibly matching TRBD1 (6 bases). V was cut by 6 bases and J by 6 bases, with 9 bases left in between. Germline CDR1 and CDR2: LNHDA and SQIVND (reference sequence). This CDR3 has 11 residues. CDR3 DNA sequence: TGTGCCAGTAGAACAGGGATCGAGCAGTACTTC. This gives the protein CASRTGIEQYF.

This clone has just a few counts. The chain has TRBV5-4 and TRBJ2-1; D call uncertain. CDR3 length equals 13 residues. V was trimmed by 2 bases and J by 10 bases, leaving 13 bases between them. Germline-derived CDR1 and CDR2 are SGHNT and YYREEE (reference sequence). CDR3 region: CASSFPDNAEQFF. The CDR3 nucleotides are TGTGCCAGCAGCTTCCCCGACAATGCGGAGCAGTTCTTC.

The CDR3 bases are TGTGCCAGCAGCGCCGTAGCGGGCAACTCCTACGAGCAGTACTTC. This gives the protein CASSAVAGNSYEQYF. The chain uses TRBV7-6 and TRBJ2-7, with 7 bases fitting TRBD2. This CDR3 is 15 amino acids long. The germline V gene encodes CDR1 SGHVS and CDR2 FNYEAQ. The trim removed 5 bases at V and 0 bases at J, leaving 7 bases unmatched.

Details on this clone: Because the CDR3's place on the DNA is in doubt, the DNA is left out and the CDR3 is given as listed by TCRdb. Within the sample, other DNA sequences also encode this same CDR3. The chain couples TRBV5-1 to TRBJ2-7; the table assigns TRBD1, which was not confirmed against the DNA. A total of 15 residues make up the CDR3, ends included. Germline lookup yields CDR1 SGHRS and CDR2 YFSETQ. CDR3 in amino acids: CASSLFGQGIYEQYF.

CDR3 sequence: CASSLAKGGGGATGELFF. DNA of the CDR3: TGTGCCAGCAGCTTGGCCAAGGGTGGCGGGGGGGCCACCGGGGAGCTGTTTTTT. This chain uses TRBV5-4 with TRBJ2-2; 9 nucleotides agree with TRBD2. Trimming took 0 bases from V and 4 from J; bases not matched to a gene: 10. The CDR3 has 18 amino acids. The germline gives CDR1 SGHNT, CDR2 YYREEE (reference sequence).

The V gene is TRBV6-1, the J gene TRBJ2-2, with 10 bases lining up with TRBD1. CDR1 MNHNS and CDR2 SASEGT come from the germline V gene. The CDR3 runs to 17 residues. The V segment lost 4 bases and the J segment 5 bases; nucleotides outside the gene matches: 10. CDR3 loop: CASSVSGQGGVTGELFF. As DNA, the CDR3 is TGTGCCAGCAGTGTCTCCGGACAGGGGGGAGTGACCGGGGAGCTGTTTTTT.